This T cell receptor beta chain was documented in a study of blood T cells in healthy people across ages. Then a second PCR, running roughly 6 to 12 cycles, was carried out with a sample-barcoded 5' primer and a J-beta primer mix. From the 5' RACE reads, TCRdb called clonotypes with MiXCR, one entry per CDR3 protein. The sample holds 1.5 million to 2 million distinct CDR3 sequences, roughly 49% seen once. This CDR3 region has 11 residues. The germline V gene has CDR1 DFQATT and CDR2 SNEGSKA (reference sequence). V was trimmed by 3 bases and J by 4 bases, leaving 4 bases between them. The V gene is TRBV20-1, the J gene TRBJ1-3; D unclear. The source is a woman in her thirties or forties in good health. The sample taken for sequencing was blood. CDR3 in amino acids: CSASWGNTIYF. Here the CDR3 DNA reads TGCAGTGCTAGTTGGGGAAACACCATATATTTT.